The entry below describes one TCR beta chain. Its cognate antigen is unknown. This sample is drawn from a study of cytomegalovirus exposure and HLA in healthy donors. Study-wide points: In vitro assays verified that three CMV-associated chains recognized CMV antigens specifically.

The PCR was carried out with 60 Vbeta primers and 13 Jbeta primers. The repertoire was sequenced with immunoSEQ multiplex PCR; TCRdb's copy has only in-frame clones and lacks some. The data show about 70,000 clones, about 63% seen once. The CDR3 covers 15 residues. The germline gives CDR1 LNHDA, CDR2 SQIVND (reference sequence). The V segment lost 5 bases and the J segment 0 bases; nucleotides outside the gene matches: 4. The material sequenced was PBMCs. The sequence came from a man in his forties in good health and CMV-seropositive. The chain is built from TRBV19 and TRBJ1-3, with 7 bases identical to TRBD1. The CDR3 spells CASSLSGGSGNTIYF. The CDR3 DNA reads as TGTGCCAGTAGTTTGTCAGGGGGCTCTGGAAACACCATATATTTT.